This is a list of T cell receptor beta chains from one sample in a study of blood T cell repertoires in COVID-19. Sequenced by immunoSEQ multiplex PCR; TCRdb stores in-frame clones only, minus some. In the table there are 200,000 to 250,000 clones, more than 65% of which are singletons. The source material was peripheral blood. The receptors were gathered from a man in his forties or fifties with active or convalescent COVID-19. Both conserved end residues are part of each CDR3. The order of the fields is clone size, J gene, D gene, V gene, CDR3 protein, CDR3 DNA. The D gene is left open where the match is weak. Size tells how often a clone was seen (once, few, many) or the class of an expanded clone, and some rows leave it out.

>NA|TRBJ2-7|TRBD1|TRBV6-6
CASNRGTGAYEQYF
TGTGCCAGCAATCGTGGGACAGGGGCCTACGAGCAGTACTTC
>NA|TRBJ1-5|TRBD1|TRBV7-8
CASSLASGRGPGNQPQHF
TGTGCCAGCAGCTTAGCAAGCGGGAGGGGGCCAGGGAATCAGCCCCAGCATTTT
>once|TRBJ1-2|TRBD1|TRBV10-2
CASSLVQGATDGYTF
TGCGCCAGCAGCCTAGTACAGGGGGCGACCGATGGCTACACCTTC
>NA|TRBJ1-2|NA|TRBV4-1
CASSQGTLGYTF
TGCGCCAGCAGCCAAGGGACTCTTGGCTACACCTTC
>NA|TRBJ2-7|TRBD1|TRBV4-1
CASSQVSRGLYEQYF
TGCGCCAGCAGCCAAGTGTCCAGGGGGCTCTACGAGCAGTACTTC
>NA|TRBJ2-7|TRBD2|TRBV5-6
CASSWGTSGHEQYF
TGTGCCAGCAGCTGGGGGACTAGCGGACACGAGCAGTACTTC
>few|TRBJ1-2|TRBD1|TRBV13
CASSFVGGLFGYTF
TGTGCCAGCAGCTTTGTAGGGGGCCTCTTTGGCTACACCTTC
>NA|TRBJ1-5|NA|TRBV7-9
CASSFAGGGNDQPQHF
TGTGCCAGCAGCTTTGCGGGGGGAGGGAATGATCAGCCCCAGCATTTT
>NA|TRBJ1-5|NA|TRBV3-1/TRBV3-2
CASSQPTGTGGNQPQHF
TGTGCCAGCAGCCAACCCACCGGGACTGGGGGCAATCAGCCCCAGCATTTT
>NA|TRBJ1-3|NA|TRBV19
CAGGPGSPGNTIYF
TGTGCGGGGGGGCCAGGCTCTCCGGGAAACACCATATATTTT
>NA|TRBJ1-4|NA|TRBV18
CASSSSGATNEKLFF
TGTGCCAGCTCATCCTCGGGGGCAACTAATGAAAAACTGTTTTTT
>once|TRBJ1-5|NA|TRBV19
CASSISSQPQHF
TGTGCCAGTAGTATTTCCAGTCAGCCCCAGCATTTT
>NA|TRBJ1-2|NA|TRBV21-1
CATRGGSSNYGYTF
TGTGCTACCCGCGGGGGGTCCTCTAACTATGGCTACACCTTC
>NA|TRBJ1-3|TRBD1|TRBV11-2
CASSRQGAGNTIYF
TGTGCCAGCAGTCGACAGGGGGCTGGAAACACCATATATTTT
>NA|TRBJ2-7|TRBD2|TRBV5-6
CASSSRLGGYEQYF
TGTGCCAGCAGCTCGCGTTTGGGGGGGTACGAGCAGTACTTC
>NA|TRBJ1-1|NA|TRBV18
CASSPPGLRGTEAFF
TGTGCCAGCTCACCACCGGGACTCCGGGGGACTGAAGCTTTCTTT
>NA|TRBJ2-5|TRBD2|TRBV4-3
CASSQVLAGTQETQYF
TGCGCCAGCAGCCAAGTCCTAGCGGGAACCCAAGAGACCCAGTACTTC
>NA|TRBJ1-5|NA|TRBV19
CASSPPAGYSNQPQHF
TGTGCCAGTAGTCCCCCCGCAGGGTATAGCAATCAGCCCCAGCATTTT
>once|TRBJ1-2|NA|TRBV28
CASSPLNLGYTF
TGTGCCAGCAGCCCCCTTAACTTGGGCTACACCTTC
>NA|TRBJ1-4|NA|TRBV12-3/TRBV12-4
CASSLNEGEKLFF
TGTGCCAGCAGTTTAAACGAGGGTGAAAAACTGTTTTTT
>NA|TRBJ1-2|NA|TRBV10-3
CAISASSALYGYTF
TGTGCCATCAGTGCCTCCTCAGCGCTCTATGGCTACACCTTC
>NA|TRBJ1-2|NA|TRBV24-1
CATSGKTDHINYGYTF
TGTGCCACCAGTGGAAAGACAGACCACATTAACTATGGCTACACCTTC
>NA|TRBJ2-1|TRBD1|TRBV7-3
CASSRSGTGGYNEQFF
TGTGCCAGCAGCCGATCCGGGACAGGGGGCTACAATGAGCAGTTCTTC
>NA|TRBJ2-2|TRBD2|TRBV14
CASSQVGGARITGELFF
TGTGCCAGCAGCCAAGTCGGGGGGGCGCGTATCACCGGGGAGCTGTTTTTT
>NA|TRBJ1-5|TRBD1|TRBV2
CASDLGQFNQPQHF
TGTGCCAGCGATCTGGGACAGTTCAATCAGCCCCAGCATTTT
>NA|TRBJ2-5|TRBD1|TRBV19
CASSIQGALETQYF
TGTGCCAGTAGTATACAGGGGGCTTTAGAGACCCAGTACTTC
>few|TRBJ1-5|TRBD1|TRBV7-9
CASSPSSGQGALPQHF
TGTGCCAGCAGCCCCTCCTCCGGACAGGGGGCTCTGCCCCAGCATTTT
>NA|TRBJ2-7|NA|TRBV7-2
CASSPGRDLGQYF
TGTGCCAGCTCTCCCGGTCGGGATTTGGGGCAGTACTTC
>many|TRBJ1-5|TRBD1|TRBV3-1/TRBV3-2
CASSQGPDRSNQPQHF
TGTGCCAGCAGCCAAGGACCGGACAGGAGCAATCAGCCCCAGCATTTT
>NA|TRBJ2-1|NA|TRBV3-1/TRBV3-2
CASSQEVGVNEQFF
TGTGCCAGCAGCCAAGAAGTGGGAGTGAATGAGCAGTTCTTC
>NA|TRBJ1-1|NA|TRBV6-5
CASSYSGGTEAFF
TGTGCCAGCAGTTACTCTGGAGGCACTGAAGCTTTCTTT
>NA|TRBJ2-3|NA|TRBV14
CASSPSGAPDTQYF
TGTGCCAGCAGCCCTTCAGGGGCCCCAGATACGCAGTATTTT
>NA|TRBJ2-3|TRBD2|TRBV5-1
CASSLVVAGGPGDTQYF
TGCGCCAGCAGCTTGGTAGTAGCGGGGGGGCCAGGAGATACGCAGTATTTT
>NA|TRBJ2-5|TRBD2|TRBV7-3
CASSPKVGGAETQYF
TGTGCCAGCAGCCCGAAGGTCGGGGGGGCTGAGACCCAGTACTTC
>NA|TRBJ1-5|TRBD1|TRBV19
CASSTPGQGPQPQHF
TGTGCCAGTAGCACCCCGGGACAGGGTCCCCAGCCCCAGCATTTT
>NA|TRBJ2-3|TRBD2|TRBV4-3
CASSQDRTSSGTDTQYF
TGCGCCAGCAGCCAAGACCGGACTAGTTCTGGGACAGATACGCAGTATTTT
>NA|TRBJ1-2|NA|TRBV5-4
CASSFRGSYGYTF
TGTGCCAGCAGCTTTCGGGGGAGCTATGGCTACACCTTC
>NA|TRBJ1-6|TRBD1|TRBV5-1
CASSFGGGDSPLHF
TGCGCCAGCAGCTTTGGAGGGGGCGATTCACCCCTCCACTTT
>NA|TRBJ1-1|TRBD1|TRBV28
CASSQQGADTEAFF
TGTGCCAGCAGCCAACAGGGGGCGGACACTGAAGCTTTCTTT
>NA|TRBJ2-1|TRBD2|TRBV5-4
CASRRDYNNEQFF
TGTGCCAGCCGCCGGGACTACAACAATGAGCAGTTCTTC
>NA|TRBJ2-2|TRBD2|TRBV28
CASRQSGRAGTGELFF
TGTGCCAGCAGACAAAGCGGGAGGGCCGGCACCGGGGAGCTGTTTTTT
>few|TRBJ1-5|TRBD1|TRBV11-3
CASSFIKEGASNQPQHF
TGTGCCAGCAGCTTTATTAAGGAGGGGGCAAGCAATCAGCCCCAGCATTTT
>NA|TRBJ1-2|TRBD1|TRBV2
CASSQDRGSSYTF
TGTGCCAGCAGCCAGGACAGGGGTTCGAGCTACACCTTC
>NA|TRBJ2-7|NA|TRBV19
CASSAGTYEQYF
TGTGCCAGTTCCGCGGGCACCTACGAGCAGTACTTC
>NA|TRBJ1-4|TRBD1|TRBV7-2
CASRRDRGHEKLFF
TGTGCCAGCAGACGGGACAGGGGGCATGAAAAACTGTTTTTT
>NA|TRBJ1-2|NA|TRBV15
CATSSFTGDYGYTF
TGTGCCACCAGCAGTTTTACAGGTGACTATGGCTACACCTTC
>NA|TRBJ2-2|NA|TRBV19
CASTGTGNTGELFF
TGTGCCAGTACGGGGACTGGGAACACCGGGGAGCTGTTTTTT
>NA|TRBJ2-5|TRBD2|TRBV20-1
CSASTRTSQETQYF
TGCAGTGCAAGTACCCGGACTAGCCAAGAGACCCAGTACTTC
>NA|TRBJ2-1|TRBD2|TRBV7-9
CASSLGIGRVTNEQFF
TGTGCCAGCAGCTTAGGAATCGGGAGGGTCACTAATGAGCAGTTCTTC